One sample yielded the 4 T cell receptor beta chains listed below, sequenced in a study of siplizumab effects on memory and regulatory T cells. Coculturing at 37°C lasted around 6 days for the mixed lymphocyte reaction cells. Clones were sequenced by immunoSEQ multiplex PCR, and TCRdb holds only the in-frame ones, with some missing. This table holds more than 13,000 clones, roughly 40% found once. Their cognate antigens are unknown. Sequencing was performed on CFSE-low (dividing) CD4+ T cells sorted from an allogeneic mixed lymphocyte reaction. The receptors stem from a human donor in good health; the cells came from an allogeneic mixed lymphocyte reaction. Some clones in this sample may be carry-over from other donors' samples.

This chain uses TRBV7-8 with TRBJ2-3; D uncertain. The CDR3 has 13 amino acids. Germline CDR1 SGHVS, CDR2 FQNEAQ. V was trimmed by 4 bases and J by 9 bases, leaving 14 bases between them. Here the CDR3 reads CASSSDRWVTQYF. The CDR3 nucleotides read TGTGCCAGCAGCTCCGATCGGTGGGTAACGCAGTATTTT.

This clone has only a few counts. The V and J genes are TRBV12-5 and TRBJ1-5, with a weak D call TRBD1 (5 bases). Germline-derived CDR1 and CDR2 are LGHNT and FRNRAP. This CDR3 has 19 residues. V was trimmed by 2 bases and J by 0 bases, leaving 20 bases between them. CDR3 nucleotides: TGTGCTAGTGGTTTGATTCTTGGGGCGCTGAGATATAGCAATCAGCCCCAGCATTTT. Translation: CASGLILGALRYSNQPQHF.

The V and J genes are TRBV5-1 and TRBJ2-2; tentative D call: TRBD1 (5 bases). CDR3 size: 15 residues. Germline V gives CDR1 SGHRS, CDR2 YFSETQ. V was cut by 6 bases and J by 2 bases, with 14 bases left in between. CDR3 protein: CASKKRQINTGELFF. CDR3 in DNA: TGCGCCAGCAAAAAGAGACAGATAAACACCGGGGAGCTGTTTTTT. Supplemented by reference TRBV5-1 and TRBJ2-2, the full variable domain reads KAGVTQTPRYLIKTRGQQVTLSCSPISGHRSVSWYQQTPGQGLQFLFEYFSETQRNKGNFPGRFSGRQFSNSRSEMNVSTLELGDSALYLCASKKRQINTGELFFGEGSRLTVL.

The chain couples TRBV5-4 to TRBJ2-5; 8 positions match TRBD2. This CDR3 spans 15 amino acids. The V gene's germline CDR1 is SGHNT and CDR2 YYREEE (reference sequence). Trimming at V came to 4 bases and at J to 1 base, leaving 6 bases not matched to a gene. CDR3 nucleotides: TGTGCCAGCAGCCGAAAAGCGGGAGCCCAAGAGACCCAGTACTTC. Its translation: CASSRKAGAQETQYF.